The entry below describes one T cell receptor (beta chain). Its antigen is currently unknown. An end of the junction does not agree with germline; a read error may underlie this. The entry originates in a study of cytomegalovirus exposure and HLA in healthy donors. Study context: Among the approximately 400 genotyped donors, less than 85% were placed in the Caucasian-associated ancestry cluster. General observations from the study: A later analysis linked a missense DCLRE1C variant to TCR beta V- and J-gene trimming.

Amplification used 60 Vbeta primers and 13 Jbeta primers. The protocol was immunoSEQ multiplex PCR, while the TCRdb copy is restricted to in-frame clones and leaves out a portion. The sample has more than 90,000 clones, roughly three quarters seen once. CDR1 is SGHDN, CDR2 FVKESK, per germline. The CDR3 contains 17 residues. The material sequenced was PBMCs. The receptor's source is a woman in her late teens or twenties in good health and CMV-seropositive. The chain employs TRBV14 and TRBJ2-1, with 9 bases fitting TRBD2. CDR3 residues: CVSGQWRASGAYNEQFF. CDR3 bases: TGTGTCAGCGGCCAATGGAGGGCTAGCGGGGCTTACAATGAGCAGTTCTTC.